This is a list of T cell receptor beta chains from one sample in a study of blood T cells in healthy people across ages. TCRdb passed the 5' RACE reads through MiXCR, listing each CDR3 protein once. The sample gives fewer than 750,000 distinct CDR3 sequences, over 40% of which show up once; less than 15% is in the top ten. Material for sequencing was blood. These TCRs come from a woman of 80 years or more in good health. Both conserved end residues are part of each CDR3. Fields, in order: V gene, J gene, CDR3 protein.

TRBV20-1	TRBJ2-7	CSASVAGVEYEQYF
TRBV5-1	TRBJ1-2	CASSQKGDGGYTF
TRBV27	TRBJ1-2	CASSSRTAKYDGYTF
TRBV15	TRBJ2-7	CATSRDLMRQVGYEQYF
TRBV12-3/TRBV12-4	TRBJ2-1	CASSLPPGLAGLFF
TRBV10-3	TRBJ2-1	CAISEVETSGSSYNEQFF
TRBV6-2/TRBV6-3	TRBJ1-5	CASSKSEEGPQHF
TRBV6-2/TRBV6-3	TRBJ2-1	CASSYSSGRGQFF
TRBV4-1	TRBJ1-1	CASSRQSGTEAFF
TRBV20-1	TRBJ2-7	CSASDPRDGGAYEQYF
TRBV9	TRBJ1-1	CASVQQERAFF
TRBV2	TRBJ1-1	CASSATGFAFF
TRBV27	TRBJ2-3	CASSFVSTDTQYF
TRBV18	TRBJ2-5	CASSRDFGGTQETQYF
TRBV6-6	TRBJ2-5	CASSYDLAGLETQYF
TRBV12-3/TRBV12-4	TRBJ1-2	CASRQNGGKGYTF
TRBV9	TRBJ1-2	CASSLNGRTGYTF
TRBV6-5	TRBJ1-2	CASREDFDYGYTF
TRBV12-3/TRBV12-4	TRBJ1-6	CASSSLGTVNSPLHF
TRBV20-1	TRBJ2-7	CSAPGTSGFYEQYF
TRBV2	TRBJ2-3	CASGEDMQYF
TRBV7-9	TRBJ1-4	CASSSTQEFSREKLFF
TRBV2	TRBJ2-1	CAGSASGGLLDEQFF
TRBV7-3	TRBJ2-2	CASSYSRLSGELFF
TRBV7-8	TRBJ1-1	CASSLGGTTNTEAFF
TRBV2	TRBJ1-1	CASSDTGGRKVEAFF
TRBV24-1	TRBJ2-2	CATREDTGELFF
TRBV19	-	CASIKGGNPLGYNEQYF
TRBV29-1	TRBJ2-5	CSVLIQGHQETQYF